This T cell receptor beta chain is drawn from a study of cytomegalovirus exposure and HLA in healthy donors. The PCR made use of 60 Vbeta and 13 Jbeta primers. The table came from immunoSEQ multiplex PCR; TCRdb's copy has only in-frame clones and leaves some out. The sample lists approximately 150,000 clones; 78% were seen once. This CDR3 has 16 amino acids. The germline V gene encodes CDR1 SNHLY and CDR2 FYNNEI. V lost 1 base and J 7 bases, leaving 14 bases between the germline ends. The sequencing sample was made of PBMCs. This sequence was found in a female donor in good health and CMV-seronegative. The chain carries TRBV2 and TRBJ1-6; D not certain. Here the CDR3 reads CASSEGLVGSNSPLHF. As DNA, the CDR3 is TGTGCCAGCAGTGAAGGGCTAGTCGGGAGCAATTCACCCCTCCACTTT.